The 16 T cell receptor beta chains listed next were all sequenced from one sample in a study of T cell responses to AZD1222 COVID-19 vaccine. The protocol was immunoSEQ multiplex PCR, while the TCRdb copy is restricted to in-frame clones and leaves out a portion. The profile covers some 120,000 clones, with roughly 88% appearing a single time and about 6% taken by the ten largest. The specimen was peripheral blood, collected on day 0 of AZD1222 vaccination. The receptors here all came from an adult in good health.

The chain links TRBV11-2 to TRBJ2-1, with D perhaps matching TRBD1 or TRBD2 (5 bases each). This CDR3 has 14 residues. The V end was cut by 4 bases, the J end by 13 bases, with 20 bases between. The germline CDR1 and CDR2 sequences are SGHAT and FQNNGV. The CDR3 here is CASSSPGRSRFQFF. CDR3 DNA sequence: TGTGCCAGCAGCTCACCGGGACGCTCTAGGTTTCAGTTCTTC.

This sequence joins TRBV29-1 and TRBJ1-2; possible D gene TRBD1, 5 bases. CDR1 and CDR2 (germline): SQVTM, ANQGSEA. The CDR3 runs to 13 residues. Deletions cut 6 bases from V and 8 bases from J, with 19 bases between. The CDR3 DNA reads TGCAGCGTCCAAGTGGTTTCGGGGACCGGCTACACCTTC. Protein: CSVQVVSGTGYTF.

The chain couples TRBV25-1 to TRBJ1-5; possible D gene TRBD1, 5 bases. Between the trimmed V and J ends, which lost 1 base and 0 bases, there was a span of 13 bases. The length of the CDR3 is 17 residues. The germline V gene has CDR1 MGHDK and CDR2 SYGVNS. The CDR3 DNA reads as TGTGCCAGCAGTGAATCGGGACCAGCATATAGCAATCAGCCCCAGCATTTT. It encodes CASSESGPAYSNQPQHF.

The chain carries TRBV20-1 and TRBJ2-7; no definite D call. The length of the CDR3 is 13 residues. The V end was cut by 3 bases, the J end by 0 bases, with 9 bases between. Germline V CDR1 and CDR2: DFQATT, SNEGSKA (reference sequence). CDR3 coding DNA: TGCAGTGCTAGTTTGCCAAGCTCCTACGAGCAGTACTTC. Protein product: CSASLPSSYEQYF.

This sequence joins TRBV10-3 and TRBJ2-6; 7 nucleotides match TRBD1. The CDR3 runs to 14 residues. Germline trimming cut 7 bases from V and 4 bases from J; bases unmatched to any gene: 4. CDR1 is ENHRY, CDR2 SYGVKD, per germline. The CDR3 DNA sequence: TGTGCCATCAACAGGGGACCCGGGGCCAACGTCCTGACTTTC. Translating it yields CAINRGPGANVLTF.

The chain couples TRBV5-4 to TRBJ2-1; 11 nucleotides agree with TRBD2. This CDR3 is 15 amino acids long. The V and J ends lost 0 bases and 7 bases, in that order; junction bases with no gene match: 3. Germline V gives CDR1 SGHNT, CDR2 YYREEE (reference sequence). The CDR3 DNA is TGTGCCAGCAGCTTGGGTAGCGGGGGGGTGAATGAGCAGTTCTTC. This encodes CASSLGSGGVNEQFF.

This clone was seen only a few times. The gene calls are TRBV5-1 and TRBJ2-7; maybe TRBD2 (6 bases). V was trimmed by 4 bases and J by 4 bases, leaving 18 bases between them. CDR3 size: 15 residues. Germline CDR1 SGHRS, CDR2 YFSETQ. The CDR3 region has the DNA TGCGCCAGCAGCCGAGGTGGGGGACTTGGTTACGAGCAGTACTTC. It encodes CASSRGGGLGYEQYF.

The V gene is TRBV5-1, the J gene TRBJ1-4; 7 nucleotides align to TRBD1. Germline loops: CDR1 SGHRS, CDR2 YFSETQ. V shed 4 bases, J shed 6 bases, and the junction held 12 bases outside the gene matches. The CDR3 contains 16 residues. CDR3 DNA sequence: TGCGCCAGCAGCGAAAGAACCGGGACAGTATATGAAAAACTGTTTTTT. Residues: CASSERTGTVYEKLFF.

The CDR3 here is CASSLAGGWTDTQYF. The CDR3 DNA sequence: TGCGCCAGCAGCTTGGCAGGAGGGTGGACAGATACGCAGTATTTT. The J gene is TRBJ2-3, the V gene TRBV5-1, with D perhaps matching TRBD2 (6 bases). Germline V gene sequence: CDR1 SGHRS, CDR2 YFSETQ. The ends were cut back, 0 bases at V and 3 bases at J, with 11 bases in the middle. The CDR3 is 15 residues long.

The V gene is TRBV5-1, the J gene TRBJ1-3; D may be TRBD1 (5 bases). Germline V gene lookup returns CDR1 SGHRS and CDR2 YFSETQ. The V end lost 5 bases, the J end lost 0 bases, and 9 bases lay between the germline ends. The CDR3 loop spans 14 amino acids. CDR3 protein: CASRGQISGNTIYF. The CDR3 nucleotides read TGCGCCAGCAGAGGACAAATCTCTGGAAACACCATATATTTT.

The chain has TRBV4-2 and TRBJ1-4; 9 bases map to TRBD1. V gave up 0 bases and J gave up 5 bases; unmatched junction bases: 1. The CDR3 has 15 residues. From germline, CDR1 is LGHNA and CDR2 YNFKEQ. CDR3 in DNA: TGTGCCAGCAGCCAAGAGACAGGGGGGAATGAAAAACTGTTTTTT. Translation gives CASSQETGGNEKLFF.

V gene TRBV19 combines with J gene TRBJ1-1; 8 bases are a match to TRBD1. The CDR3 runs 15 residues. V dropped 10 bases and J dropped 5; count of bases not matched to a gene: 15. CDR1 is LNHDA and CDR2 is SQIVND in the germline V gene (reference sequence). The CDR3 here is CATIRSGGAGTEAFF. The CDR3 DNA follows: TGTGCCACTATTCGGTCAGGGGGCGCGGGTACTGAAGCTTTCTTT.

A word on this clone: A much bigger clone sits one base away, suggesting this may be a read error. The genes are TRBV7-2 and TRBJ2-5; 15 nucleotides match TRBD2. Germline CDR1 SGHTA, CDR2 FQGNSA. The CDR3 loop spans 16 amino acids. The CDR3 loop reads CASSSGLAGGQETQHF. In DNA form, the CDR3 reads TGTGCCAGCAGCTCGGGACTAGCGGGGGGTCAAGAGACCCAGCACTTC.

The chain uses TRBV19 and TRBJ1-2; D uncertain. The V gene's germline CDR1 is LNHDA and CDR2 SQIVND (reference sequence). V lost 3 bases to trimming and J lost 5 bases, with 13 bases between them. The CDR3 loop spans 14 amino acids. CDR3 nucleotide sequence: TGTGCCAGTAGTATCGTAGGCCACCAGTATGGCTACACCTTC. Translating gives CASSIVGHQYGYTF.

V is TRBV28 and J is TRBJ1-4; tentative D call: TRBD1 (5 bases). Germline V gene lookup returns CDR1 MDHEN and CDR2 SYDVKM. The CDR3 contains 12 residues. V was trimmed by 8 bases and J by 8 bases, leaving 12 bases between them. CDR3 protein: CASWGSREKLFF. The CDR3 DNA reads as TGTGCCAGCTGGGGGTCCCGGGAAAAACTGTTTTTT.

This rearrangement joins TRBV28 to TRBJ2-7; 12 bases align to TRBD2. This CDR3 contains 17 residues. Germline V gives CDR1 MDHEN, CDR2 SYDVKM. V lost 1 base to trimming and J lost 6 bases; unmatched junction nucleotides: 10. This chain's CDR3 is CASSLSLRLAGDREQYF. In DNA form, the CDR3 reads TGTGCCAGCAGTTTATCACTAAGACTAGCGGGGGACCGCGAGCAGTACTTC. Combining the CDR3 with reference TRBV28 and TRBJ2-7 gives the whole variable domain DVKVTQSSRYLVKRTGEKVFLECVQDMDHENMFWYRQDPGLGLRLIYFSYDVKMKEKGDIPEGYSVSREKKERFSLILESASTNQTSMYLCASSLSLRLAGDREQYFGPGTRLTVT.